This T cell receptor beta chain was recovered during a study of T-cell reconstitution after alpha-beta-depleted transplantation in children. V was pared by 1 base and J by 4 bases, with 5 bases of the junction left unmatched. From germline, CDR1 is LGHNA and CDR2 YSLEER. The CDR3 totals 15 residues. This clonotype was detected many times. During its preparation, the TCRbeta library received unique molecular identifiers. TCRdb processed the PCR reads anew with MiXCR; each CDR3 protein has one entry. The sample comprises roughly 350,000 distinct CDR3 sequences, about a tenth of which are singletons, and approximately 2.3% rests with the top ten.

The gene calls are TRBV4-3 and TRBJ2-7; 9 bases agree with TRBD1. The clonotype was recovered from a human donor who donated a stem cell graft to a child with acute lymphoblastic leukemia. The sequences come from PBMCs from the stem cell graft donor, collected from the stem cell graft. CDR3 region: CASSQGGTGRYEQYF. The CDR3 coding sequence is TGCGCCAGCAGCCAAGGAGGGACAGGGAGGTACGAGCAGTACTTC.